This is a list of T cell receptor beta chains from one sample in a study of patients and donors after allogeneic stem cell transplantation. TCRdb passed the RT-PCR reads through MiXCR, listing each CDR3 protein once. The data contain roughly 140,000 distinct CDR3 sequences, roughly two fifths of them seen just once; the ten biggest clones take up 50% to 65%. Sequenced material: blood, either unsorted or a sorted T cell fraction (not recorded which). The receptors come from a human donor who was either an allogeneic HSCT recipient or a stem cell or donor lymphocyte infusion donor (not recorded which). It is not recorded whose cells these are; they may come from a transplant donor. Both conserved end residues are part of each CDR3. A D gene is named only where the DNA matches it firmly. Clone size is not always given. Where it is, it says once, few, many or a class for expanded clones.

J,size,D,V,DNA,CDR3
TRBJ1-1,NA,NA,TRBV5-1,TGCGCCAGCAGCTTGGGATTCGGGGTCCCTATGAACACTGAAGCTTTCTTT,CASSLGFGVPMNTEAFF
TRBJ1-3,few,NA,TRBV7-3,TGTGCCAGCAGCTTAACAGGGTCTGTCTCTGGAAACACCATATATTTT,CASSLTGSVSGNTIYF
TRBJ1-1,few,TRBD1,TRBV7-2,TGTGCCAGCAGCCTCCTGACAGGGGTGGGCACTGAAGCTTTCTTT,CASSLLTGVGTEAFF
TRBJ1-5,few,NA,TRBV12-3/TRBV12-4,TGTGCCAGCAGTTTAGCGGGTGCCCGGGGCAATCAGCCCCAGCATTTT,CASSLAGARGNQPQHF
TRBJ2-3,few,NA,TRBV20-1,TGCAGTGCTAGTCGCAGCCGGTATACGCAGTATTTT,CSASRSRYTQYF
TRBJ2-7,NA,TRBD1,TRBV24-1,TGTGCCACCAGTGATCCGGGACAGGGTCAGCAGTACTTC,CATSDPGQGQQYF
TRBJ1-1,NA,NA,TRBV5-1,TGCGCCAGCAGCGGACCGGGTGATATGAACACTGAAGCTTTCTTT,CASSGPGDMNTEAFF
TRBJ2-3,NA,TRBD2,TRBV7-3,TGTGCCAGCAGCCCAGGACTAGCAGATACGCAGTATTTT,CASSPGLADTQYF
TRBJ1-2,NA,TRBD1,TRBV5-1,TGCGCCAGCAGCTTGTCCGGGACAGGGTACGACCACACCTTC,CASSLSGTGYDHTF
TRBJ1-6,NA,NA,TRBV5-1,TGCGCCAGCAGCTTGAAAACCAACTTGGGGGATTCACCCCTCCACTTT,CASSLKTNLGDSPLHF
TRBJ2-7,NA,TRBD2,TRBV20-1,TGCAGTGCAATCCTCTCCGGGACCGGGGGGTACGAGCAGTACTTC,CSAILSGTGGYEQYF
TRBJ1-5,few,NA,TRBV20-1,TGCAGTGCTAGCGCAGAAGGCAATCAGCCCCAGCATTTT,CSASAEGNQPQHF
TRBJ1-5,many,NA,TRBV29-1,TGCAGCGTTGGTGGTGAGCGCAATCAGCCCCAGCATTTT,CSVGGERNQPQHF
TRBJ2-1,NA,NA,TRBV5-1,TGCGCCAGCAGCTTGGGTGCGGGGAATGAGCAGTTCTTC,CASSLGAGNEQFF
TRBJ1-2,NA,TRBD1,TRBV5-1,TGCGCCAGCGGCAGGACAGGGGATGGCTACACCTTC,CASGRTGDGYTF
TRBJ2-2,NA,TRBD2,TRBV5-1,TGCGCCAGCAGCTCGGAGCCGGGACTAGCAAACACCGGGGAGCTGTTTTTT,CASSSEPGLANTGELFF
TRBJ2-3,NA,NA,TRBV10-3,TGTGCCATCAGTGAGTGGGGGGACGGCACAGATACGCAGTATTTT,CAISEWGDGTDTQYF
TRBJ1-1,few,NA,TRBV12-3/TRBV12-4,TGTGCCAGCAGTTTGGCAGCCCTTCTGAACACTGAAGCTTTCTTT,CASSLAALLNTEAFF
TRBJ1-2,NA,NA,TRBV20-1,TGCAGTGCTAGAGATAGGGCAGGGATAGTCGAGGTCTTC,CSARDRAGIVEVF